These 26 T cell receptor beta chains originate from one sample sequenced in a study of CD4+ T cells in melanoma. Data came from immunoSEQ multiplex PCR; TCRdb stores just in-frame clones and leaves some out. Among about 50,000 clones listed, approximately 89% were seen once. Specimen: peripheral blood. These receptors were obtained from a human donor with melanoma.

Here the CDR3 reads CASSLVPGDRGFEKLFF. CDR3 nucleotides: TGTGCCAGCAGCTTAGTGCCCGGGGACAGGGGGTTTGAAAAACTGTTTTTT. The chain is built from TRBV7-9 and TRBJ1-4, with 11 positions matching TRBD1. This CDR3 spans 17 amino acids. With 1 base clipped from V and 7 bases from J, the junction kept 8 bases outside the gene matches. Germline values: CDR1 SEHNR, CDR2 FQNEAQ (reference sequence). Full variable domain (rest looked up from reference TRBV7-9 and TRBJ1-4): DTGVSQNPRHKITKRGQNVTFRCDPISEHNRLYWYRQTLGQGPEFLTYFQNEAQLEKSRLLSDRFSAERPKGSFSTLEIQRTEQGDSAMYLCASSLVPGDRGFEKLFFGSGTQLSVL.

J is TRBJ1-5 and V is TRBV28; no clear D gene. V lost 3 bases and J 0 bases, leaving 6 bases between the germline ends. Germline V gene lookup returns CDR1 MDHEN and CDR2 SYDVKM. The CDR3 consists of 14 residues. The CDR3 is CASSFGNSNQPQHF. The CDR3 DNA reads TGTGCCAGCAGTTTTGGGAATAGCAATCAGCCCCAGCATTTT.

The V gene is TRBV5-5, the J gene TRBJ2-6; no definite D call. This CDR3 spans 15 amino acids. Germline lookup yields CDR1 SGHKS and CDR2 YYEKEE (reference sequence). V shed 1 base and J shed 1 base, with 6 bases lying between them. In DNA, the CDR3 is TGTGCCAGCAGCTTGCTTCTTTCTGGGGCCAACGTCCTGACTTTC. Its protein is CASSLLLSGANVLTF.

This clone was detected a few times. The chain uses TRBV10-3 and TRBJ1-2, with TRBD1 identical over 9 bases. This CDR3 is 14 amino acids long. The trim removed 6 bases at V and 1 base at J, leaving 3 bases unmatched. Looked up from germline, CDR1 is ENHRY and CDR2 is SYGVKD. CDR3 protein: CAISGTGSNYGYTF. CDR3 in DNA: TGTGCCATCAGCGGGACAGGGAGTAACTATGGCTACACCTTC.

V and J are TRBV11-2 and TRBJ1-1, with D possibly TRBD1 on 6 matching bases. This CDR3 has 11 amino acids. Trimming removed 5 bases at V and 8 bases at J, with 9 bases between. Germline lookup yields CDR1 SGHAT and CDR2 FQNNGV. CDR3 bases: TGTGCCAGCAGCCGCGACAGGGAAGCTTTCTTT. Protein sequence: CASSRDREAFF.

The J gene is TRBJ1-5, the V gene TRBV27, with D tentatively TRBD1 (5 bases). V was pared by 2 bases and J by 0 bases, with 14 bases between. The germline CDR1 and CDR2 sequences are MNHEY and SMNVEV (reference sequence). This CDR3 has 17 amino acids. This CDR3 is CASSLRGPYLSNQPQHF. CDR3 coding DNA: TGTGCCAGCAGTTTAAGGGGACCTTACCTTAGCAATCAGCCCCAGCATTTT.

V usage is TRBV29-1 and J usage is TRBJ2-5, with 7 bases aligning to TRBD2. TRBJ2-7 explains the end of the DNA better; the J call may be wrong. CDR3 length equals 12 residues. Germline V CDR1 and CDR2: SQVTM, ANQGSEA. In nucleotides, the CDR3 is TGCAGCGTGGGGGGGAGTACCTACGAGCAGTACTTC. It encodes CSVGGSTYEQYF.

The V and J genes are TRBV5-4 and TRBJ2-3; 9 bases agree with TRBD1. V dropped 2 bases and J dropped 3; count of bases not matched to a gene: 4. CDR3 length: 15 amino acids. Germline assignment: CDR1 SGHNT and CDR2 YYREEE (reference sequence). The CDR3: CASSFTGGATDTQYF. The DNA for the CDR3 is TGTGCCAGCAGCTTCACAGGGGGCGCGACAGATACGCAGTATTTT.

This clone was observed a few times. The CDR3 DNA sequence: TGTGCCAGCAGCTCGTTGGGCCACTACGAGCAGTACTTC. It codes for CASSSLGHYEQYF. The chain uses TRBV11-2 and TRBJ2-7; no firm D call. The V end was cut by 4 bases, the J end by 3 bases, with 10 bases between. Germline V lookup: CDR1 SGHAT, CDR2 FQNNGV. The CDR3 runs 13 residues. The variable domain in full, with the rest retrieved from reference TRBV11-2 and TRBJ2-7, is EAGVAQSPRYKIIEKRQSVAFWCNPISGHATLYWYQQILGQGPKLLIQFQNNGVVDDSQLPKDRFSAERLKGVDSTLKIQPAKLEDSAVYLCASSSLGHYEQYFGPGTRLTVT.

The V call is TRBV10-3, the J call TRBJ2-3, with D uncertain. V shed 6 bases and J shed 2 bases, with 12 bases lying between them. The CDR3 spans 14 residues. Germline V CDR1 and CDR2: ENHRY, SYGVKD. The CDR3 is CAISSGPNTDTQYF. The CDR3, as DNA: TGTGCCATCAGCTCCGGGCCGAACACAGATACGCAGTATTTT.

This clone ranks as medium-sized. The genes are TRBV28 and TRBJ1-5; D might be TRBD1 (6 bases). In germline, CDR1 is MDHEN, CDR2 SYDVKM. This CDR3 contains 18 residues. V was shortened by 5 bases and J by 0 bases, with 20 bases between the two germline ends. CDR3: CASSQRGEGEHSNQPQHF. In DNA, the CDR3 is TGTGCCAGCAGTCAAAGGGGGGAAGGGGAACATAGCAATCAGCCCCAGCATTTT.

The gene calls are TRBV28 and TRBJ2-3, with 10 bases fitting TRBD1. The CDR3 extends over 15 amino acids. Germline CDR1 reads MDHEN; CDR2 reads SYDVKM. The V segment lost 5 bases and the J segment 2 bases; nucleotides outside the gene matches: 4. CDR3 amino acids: CASSPDRGFTDTQYF. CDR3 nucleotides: TGTGCCAGCAGTCCGGACAGGGGGTTCACAGATACGCAGTATTTT.

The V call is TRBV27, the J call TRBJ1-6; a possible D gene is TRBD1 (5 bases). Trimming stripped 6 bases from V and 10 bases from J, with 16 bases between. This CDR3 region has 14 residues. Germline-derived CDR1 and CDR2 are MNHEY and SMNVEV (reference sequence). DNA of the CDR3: TGTGCCAGCAGCCTGAGGACCGGGGGGTCACCCCTCCACTTT. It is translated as CASSLRTGGSPLHF.

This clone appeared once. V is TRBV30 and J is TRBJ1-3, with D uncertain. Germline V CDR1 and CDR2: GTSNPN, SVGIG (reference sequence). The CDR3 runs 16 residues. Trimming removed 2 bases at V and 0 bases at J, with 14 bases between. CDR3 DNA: TGTGCCTGGAGTCCTCTCCTTTCTGACTCTGGAAACACCATATATTTT. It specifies CAWSPLLSDSGNTIYF.

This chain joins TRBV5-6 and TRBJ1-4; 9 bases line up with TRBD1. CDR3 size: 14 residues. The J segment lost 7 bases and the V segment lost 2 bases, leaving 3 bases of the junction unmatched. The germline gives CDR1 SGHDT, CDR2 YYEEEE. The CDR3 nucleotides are TGTGCCAGCAGCTTTGGACAGGGGAGTGAAAAACTGTTTTTT. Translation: CASSFGQGSEKLFF.

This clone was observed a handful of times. CDR3 in amino acids: CASSYYTGELFF. CDR3 nucleotides: TGTGCCAGCAGTTACTACACCGGGGAGCTGTTTTTT. The chain links TRBV6-5 to TRBJ2-2; D is uncertain. Looked up from germline, CDR1 is MNHEY and CDR2 is SVGAGI. The germline V and J ends were trimmed by 1 base and 3 bases, with 0 bases remaining between them. CDR3 length: 12 residues.

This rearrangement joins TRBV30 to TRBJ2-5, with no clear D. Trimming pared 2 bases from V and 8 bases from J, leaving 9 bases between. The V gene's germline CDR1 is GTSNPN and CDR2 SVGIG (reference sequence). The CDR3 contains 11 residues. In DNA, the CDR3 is TGTGCCTGGAGTTCCCGGGTAACCCAGTACTTC. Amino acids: CAWSSRVTQYF. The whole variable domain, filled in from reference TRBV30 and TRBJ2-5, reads SQTIHQWPATLVQPVGSPLSLECTVEGTSNPNLYWYRQAAGRGLQLLFYSVGIGQISSEVPQNLSASRPQDRQFILSSKKLLLSDSGFYLCAWSSRVTQYFGPGTRLLVL.

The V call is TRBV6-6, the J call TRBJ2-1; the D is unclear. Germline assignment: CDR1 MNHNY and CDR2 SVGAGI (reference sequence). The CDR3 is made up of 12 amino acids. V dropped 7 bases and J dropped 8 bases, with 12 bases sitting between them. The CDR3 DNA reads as TGTGCCAGCACTTCAACCCCGGATGAGCAGTTCTTC. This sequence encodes CASTSTPDEQFF.

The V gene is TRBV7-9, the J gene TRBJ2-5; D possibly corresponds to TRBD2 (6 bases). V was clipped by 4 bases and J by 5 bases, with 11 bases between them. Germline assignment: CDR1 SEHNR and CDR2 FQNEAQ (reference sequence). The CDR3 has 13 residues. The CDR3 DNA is TGTGCCAGCAGCTCTGGAGGGGTGGAGACCCAGTACTTC. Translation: CASSSGGVETQYF.

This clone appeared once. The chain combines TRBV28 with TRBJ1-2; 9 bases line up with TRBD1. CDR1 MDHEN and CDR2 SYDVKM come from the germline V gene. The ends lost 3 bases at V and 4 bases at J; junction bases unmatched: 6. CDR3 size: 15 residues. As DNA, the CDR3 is TGTGCCAGCAGTTTTTCGGACAGGGGCGGCTATGGCTACACCTTC. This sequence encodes CASSFSDRGGYGYTF.

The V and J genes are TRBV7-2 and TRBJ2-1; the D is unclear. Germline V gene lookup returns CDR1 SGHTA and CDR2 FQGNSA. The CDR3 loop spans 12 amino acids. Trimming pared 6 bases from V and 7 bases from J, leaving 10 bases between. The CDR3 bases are TGTGCCAGCAGACCTGACCAAAATGAGCAGTTCTTC. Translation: CASRPDQNEQFF.

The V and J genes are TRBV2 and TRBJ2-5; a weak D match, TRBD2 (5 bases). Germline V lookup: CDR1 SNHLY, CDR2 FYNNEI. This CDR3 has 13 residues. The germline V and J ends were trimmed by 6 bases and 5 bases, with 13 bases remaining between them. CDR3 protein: CASSLLGAETQYF. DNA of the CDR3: TGTGCCAGCAGCTTACTAGGAGCGGAGACCCAGTACTTC.

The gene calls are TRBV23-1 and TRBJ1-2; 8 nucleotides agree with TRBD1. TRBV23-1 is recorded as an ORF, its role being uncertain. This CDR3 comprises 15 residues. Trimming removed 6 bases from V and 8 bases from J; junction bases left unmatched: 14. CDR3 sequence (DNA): TGCGCCAGCAGGACGGCCGGGACAGGCGCGTTGGGCTACACCTTC. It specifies CASRTAGTGALGYTF.

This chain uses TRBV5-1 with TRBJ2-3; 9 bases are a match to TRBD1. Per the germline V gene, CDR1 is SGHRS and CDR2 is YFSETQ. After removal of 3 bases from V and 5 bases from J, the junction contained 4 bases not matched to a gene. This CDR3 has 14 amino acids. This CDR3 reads CASSSGTGRDTQYF. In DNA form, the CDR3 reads TGCGCCAGCAGCTCCGGGACAGGGAGAGATACGCAGTATTTT.

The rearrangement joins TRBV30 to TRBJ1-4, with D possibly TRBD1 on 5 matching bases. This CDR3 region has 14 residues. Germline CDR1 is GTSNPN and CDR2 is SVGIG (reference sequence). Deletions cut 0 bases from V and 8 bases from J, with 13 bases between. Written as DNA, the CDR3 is TGTGCCTGGAGTGTTCAGCAGGGTCGCGAAAAACTGTTTTTT. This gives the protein CAWSVQQGREKLFF.

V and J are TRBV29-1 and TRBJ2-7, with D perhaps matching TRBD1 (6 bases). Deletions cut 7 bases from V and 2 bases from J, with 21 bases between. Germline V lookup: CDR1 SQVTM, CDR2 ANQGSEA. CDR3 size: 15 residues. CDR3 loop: CSATTGTSRPYEQYF. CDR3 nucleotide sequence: TGCAGCGCTACGACAGGAACATCTCGACCCTACGAGCAGTACTTC.